The T cell receptor beta chain under discussion was sequenced for a study of CD8 T cell repertoires and HIV-1 epitope variants. In regard to this clone: Its antigen is still unknown.

TCRdb keeps only in-frame clones here, not all; method: immunoSEQ multiplex PCR. The sample lists some 3,000 clones, almost 75% seen once, with under 55% in the top ten. The CDR3 has 17 amino acids. CDR1 SGHRS and CDR2 YFSETQ come from the germline V gene. The V segment lost 4 bases and the J segment 0 bases; nucleotides outside the gene matches: 9. The specimen sequenced was cultured CD8+ T cells derived from PBMCs. The rearrangement uses TRBV5-1 and TRBJ2-3, with 9 bases identical to TRBD2. This sequence originates from a male donor with HIV. CDR3 sequence reads: CASSPGVAGASTDTQYF. CDR3 coding DNA: TGCGCCAGCAGCCCCGGTGTAGCGGGAGCTAGCACAGATACGCAGTATTTT.